Presented here are 8 T cell receptor beta chains from one specimen sequenced in a study of T cells expressing NK-cell markers. One entry per CDR3 protein, without DNA, is what TCRdb gives after re-calling the 5' RACE reads. The sample table sets out over 250,000 distinct CDR3 sequences. What was sequenced was blood T cells: a sorted CD56 or NKG2C T cell subset, CD4+ or CD8+ T cells, or bulk PBMC T cells (not recorded which). The receptors here all came from a woman aged 18 to 75 in good health.

The gene calls are TRBV29-1 and TRBJ2-7; TCRdb returns TRBD1, unconfirmable since there is no DNA. The V gene's germline CDR1 is SQVTM and CDR2 ANQGSEA. The CDR3 spans 12 residues. The CDR3 is CSAGTASYEQYF.

This chain's CDR3 is CASSIRSTRSQETQYF. J is TRBJ2-5 and V is TRBV19; TCRdb's D gene call, TRBD2, goes unchecked for lack of DNA. CDR3 length: 16 residues. Germline V CDR1 and CDR2: LNHDA, SQIVND (reference sequence). The full variable domain, its missing parts supplied by reference TRBV19 and TRBJ2-5, is DGGITQSPKYLFRKEGQNVTLSCEQNLNHDAMYWYRQDPGQGLRLIYYSQIVNDFQKGDIAEGYSVSREKKESFPLTVTSAQKNPTAFYLCASSIRSTRSQETQYFGPGTRLLVL.

The chain joins TRBV30 to TRBJ2-1; TCRdb designates TRBD2, a call that cannot be tested without DNA. Germline V lookup: CDR1 GTSNPN, CDR2 SVGIG (reference sequence). The CDR3 totals 16 residues. The CDR3 is CAWSVRLAGGWDEQFF.

The chain uses TRBV3-1 and TRBJ1-1; the TRBD1 assignment by TCRdb is unverifiable without DNA. Germline V CDR1 and CDR2: LGHDT, YNNKEL (reference sequence). This CDR3 region has 13 residues. The CDR3 is CASSPQQVREAFF. The entire variable domain, with the rest obtained from reference TRBV3-1 and TRBJ1-1, is as follows: DTAVSQTPKYLVTQMGNDKSIKCEQNLGHDTMYWYKQDSKKFLKIMFSYNNKELIINETVPNRFSPKSPDKAHLNLHINSLELGDSAVYFCASSPQQVREAFFGQGTRLTVV.

This rearrangement joins TRBV6-5 to TRBJ1-1; with no DNA, the TCRdb D assignment of TRBD1 cannot be verified. Per germline, CDR1 MNHEY and CDR2 SVGAGI. CDR3 size: 15 residues. The CDR3 loop reads CASSLAGTQLSQAFF.

The V gene is TRBV7-9, the J gene TRBJ2-7. Germline V gene sequence: CDR1 SEHNR, CDR2 FQNEAQ (reference sequence). The CDR3 is 11 residues long. CDR3: CASSLADEQYF.

The chain combines TRBV18 with TRBJ1-3. Germline loops: CDR1 KGHSH, CDR2 LQKENI. The CDR3 loop spans 13 amino acids. Here the CDR3 reads CASSTISGNTIYF.

The genes are TRBV24-1 and TRBJ2-1; TCRdb reports TRBD2, a call that lacks DNA to check it against. Germline CDR1 and CDR2: KGHDR and SFDVKD. This CDR3 comprises 14 residues. The CDR3 loop is CATSDATLAGEQFF.